The rows below give T cell receptor beta chains drawn from one sample of a study of vaccination and CD4 T cells after COVID-19. Using its own MiXCR run on the PCR reads, TCRdb lists one record per CDR3 protein. The table lists approximately 13,000 distinct CDR3 sequences, more than 70% of them singletons. What these receptors recognize is not known. The sample comprised CD4+ T cells from blood, cultured in vitro. The source is a human donor who had recovered from COVID-19. Each CDR3 is given with its conserved first and last residue.

J gene,V gene,CDR3 protein
TRBJ1-5,TRBV4-1,CASSQGAGSRPQHF
TRBJ2-7,TRBV20-1,CSGGTGSYEQYF
TRBJ1-2,TRBV28,CASSLPPRGYTF
TRBJ1-2,TRBV6-1,CASSEKGVGYTF
TRBJ2-7,TRBV28,CASSSPGTALEEQYF
TRBJ1-5,TRBV10-1,CASSSPRRTGRNQPQHF
TRBJ1-5,TRBV7-9,CASSRTANQPQHF
TRBJ1-5,TRBV7-2,CASSLGDPNQPQHF
TRBJ1-2,TRBV6-2/TRBV6-3,CASRGTAANYGYTF
TRBJ2-7,TRBV7-2,CASSLMGTAPNEQYF
TRBJ2-3,TRBV7-2,CASSFEGRSQYF
TRBJ1-5,TRBV6-5,CASSYSSGEQPQHF
TRBJ1-4,TRBV15,CATSRGPKDEKLFF
TRBJ1-2,TRBV20-1,CSAPGQLTNYGYTF
TRBJ2-7,TRBV28,CASISQGGGSYEQYF
TRBJ1-3,TRBV20-1,CSATTGAGNTIYF
TRBJ1-6,TRBV30,CAWRARDLVNSPLHF
TRBJ1-1,TRBV7-2,CASSLLQGATEAFF
TRBJ2-5,TRBV7-9,CASSLGTGRETQYF
TRBJ1-2,TRBV27,CASWGPHRASGYTF
TRBJ2-7,TRBV20-1,CSARDPTGQSAYEQYF
TRBJ1-1,TRBV7-8,CASSLPKGGGLNTEAFF
TRBJ1-2,TRBV2,CANSQEGYGYTF
TRBJ1-6,TRBV27,CASRRRTGGSLFNSPLHF
TRBJ2-7,TRBV6-1,CASRLPGDYEQYF
TRBJ1-1,TRBV20-1,CSARAPTGTKTEAFF
TRBJ2-2,TRBV15,CATSRGTRRNTGELFF
TRBJ2-5,TRBV19,CASKPSGMKKETQYF
TRBJ2-7,TRBV20-1,CSARSSYEQYF
TRBJ1-6,TRBV9,CASSVSGRLGANSPLHF
TRBJ2-5,TRBV7-3,CASSPRHSSLGTQYF
TRBJ2-3,TRBV20-1,CSAPAGGNTDTQYF
TRBJ2-1,TRBV20-1,CSAYPSGRGSEQFF
TRBJ1-5,TRBV6-2/TRBV6-3,CASSPTDRGRQPQHF
TRBJ2-1,TRBV6-1,CASRVGQSEQFF
TRBJ2-7,TRBV7-2,CASSTRQTSYEQYF
TRBJ2-2,TRBV28,CASSLLVANTGELFF
TRBJ2-7,TRBV6-1,CASSVALKSYEQYF
TRBJ2-2,TRBV15,CATSSPAGYGTGELFF
TRBJ2-2,TRBV10-2,CASTPSGWAGELFF
TRBJ2-7,TRBV20-1,CSALIAGGPHEQYF
TRBJ2-6,TRBV7-2,CASSLTVLVSGANVLTF
TRBJ1-5,TRBV28,CAVPAAAGLYSNQPQHF
TRBJ2-1,TRBV14,CASSPLGGLSYNEQFF
TRBJ1-2,TRBV6-1,CASSDRGRTYGYTF
TRBJ1-1,TRBV7-3,CASSSAGTDYPEAFF
TRBJ1-5,TRBV6-2/TRBV6-3,CASSYSLERSNQPQHF
TRBJ1-2,TRBV7-2,CASSSPPGVYGYTF
TRBJ1-1,TRBV10-3,CAIRRTGAGEAFF
TRBJ1-1,TRBV19,CASTSRRGDTEAFF